This T cell receptor (beta chain) was retrieved from a study of blood T cell repertoires in COVID-19. CDR3 size: 15 residues. Germline assignment: CDR1 SNHLY and CDR2 FYNNEI. Unmatched junction bases numbered 4, after V lost 3 bases and J lost 4 bases. This clone was observed once. The repertoire was sequenced with immunoSEQ multiplex PCR; TCRdb's copy has only in-frame clones and lacks some. The sample consists of some 73,000 clones, approximately 85% of them appearing once. The J gene is TRBJ1-4, the V gene TRBV2; 8 bases line up with TRBD1. The clonotype comes from a man in his fifties with COVID-19, enrolled during active disease. Sequencing input: peripheral blood. The CDR3 nucleotides are TGTGCCAGCAGTGATTTCGGACAGGGTAATGAAAAACTGTTTTTT. This encodes CASSDFGQGNEKLFF.